One and the same sample provided the 29 T cell receptor beta chains below, sequenced in a study of OX40 agonist ivuxolimab in advanced cancers. Some clones are missing from TCRdb's copy, which holds only in-frame ones; the method was immunoSEQ multiplex PCR. The sample has some 99,000 clones; around 85% are singletons. The material was CD4+ or CD8+ T cells sorted from blood, obtained in a trial of the OX40 agonist ivuxolimab. These receptors were obtained from an adult with an advanced solid tumor such as melanoma, head and neck, liver or kidney cancer.

This chain connects TRBV7-6 to TRBJ2-5; unclear D gene. Trimming took 5 bases from V and 5 from J, leaving 6 bases between them. Germline values: CDR1 SGHVS, CDR2 FNYEAQ. This CDR3 contains 11 residues. The CDR3 loop reads CASSPLETQYF. CDR3 DNA: TGTGCCAGCAGCCCCTTGGAGACCCAGTACTTC.

The J gene is TRBJ1-5, the V gene TRBV4-1; D remains unclear. The V gene's germline CDR1 is MGHRA and CDR2 YSYEKL. The CDR3 consists of 13 residues. V lost 4 bases and J 7 bases, leaving 11 bases between the germline ends. CDR3 nucleotides: TGCGCCAGCAGCCTCGCCGAGAGGCAGCCCCAGCATTTT. Residues: CASSLAERQPQHF.

The chain combines TRBV18 with TRBJ1-4, with 7 bases matching TRBD1. Germline loops: CDR1 KGHSH, CDR2 LQKENI. V was pared by 6 bases and J by 0 bases, with 4 bases of the junction left unmatched. The CDR3 has 15 amino acids. This CDR3 reads CASSQGQATNEKLFF. In DNA form, the CDR3 reads TGTGCCAGCTCTCAAGGACAGGCAACTAATGAAAAACTGTTTTTT.

This clone was found once. The V and J genes are TRBV7-3 and TRBJ2-3, with D perhaps TRBD2 (6 bases). CDR1 is SGHTA and CDR2 is FQGTGA in the germline V gene. This CDR3 has 14 amino acids. The V end was cut by 3 bases, the J end by 5 bases, with 12 bases between. Written as DNA, the CDR3 is TGTGCCAGCAGCTTTGGATTGGGGGGAGATACGCAGTATTTT. As protein: CASSFGLGGDTQYF.

The chain has TRBV6-4 and TRBJ1-1, with a possible D match to TRBD1 (5 bases). V was shortened by 8 bases and J by 0 bases, with 16 bases between the two germline ends. The germline CDR1 and CDR2 sequences are MRHNA and SNTAGT. This CDR3 is built from 15 residues. CDR3 DNA sequence: TGTGCCAGCGTTGTCTGGGGACCTATGAACACTGAAGCTTTCTTT. As protein: CASVVWGPMNTEAFF.

The chain uses TRBV5-5 and TRBJ1-2; 11 nucleotides align to TRBD1. The J segment lost 2 bases and the V segment lost 1 base, leaving 4 bases of the junction unmatched. This CDR3 has 16 amino acids. Germline V lookup: CDR1 SGHKS, CDR2 YYEKEE (reference sequence). The CDR3 sequence: CASSLKGTGGNYGYTF. As DNA, the CDR3 is TGTGCCAGCAGCTTGAAGGGGACAGGGGGAAACTATGGCTACACCTTC.

The chain combines TRBV9 with TRBJ2-3, with TRBD1 identical over 8 bases. After removal of 3 bases from V and 1 base from J, the junction contained 1 base not matched to a gene. The CDR3 contains 14 residues. Germline loops: CDR1 SGDLS, CDR2 YYNGEE. In nucleotides, the CDR3 is TGTGCCAGCAGCGGGGGACAGGGCACAGATACGCAGTATTTT. Residues: CASSGGQGTDTQYF.

The CDR3, as DNA: TGTGCCACCCAGGGGGACAGGCTGGCTCCCGAGCAGTACTTC. Its protein product is CATQGDRLAPEQYF. The rearrangement joins TRBV6-4 to TRBJ2-7; 8 bases fit TRBD1. This CDR3 comprises 14 residues. V was clipped by 10 bases and J by 6 bases; unmatched bases: 14. The germline CDR1 and CDR2 sequences are MRHNA and SNTAGT.

The genes are TRBV5-1 and TRBJ2-3; D is unclear. V gave up 3 bases and J gave up 4 bases, with 18 bases separating them. The CDR3 consists of 16 residues. From germline, CDR1 is SGHRS and CDR2 YFSETQ. DNA of the CDR3: TGCGCCAGCAGCTGGACCCGTGCGGCAATGGCAGATACGCAGTATTTT. Its translation is CASSWTRAAMADTQYF.

This clone was seen a single time. V and J are TRBV5-8 and TRBJ1-1; D gene unclear. The CDR3 is 12 residues long. Trimming took off 3 bases at V and 0 bases at J, with 3 bases between the two ends. Germline CDR1 is SGHTS and CDR2 is YDEGEE. CDR3 loop: CASSWVNTEAFF. In nucleotides, the CDR3 is TGTGCCAGCAGCTGGGTGAACACTGAAGCTTTCTTT.

This chain joins TRBV23-1 and TRBJ2-1, with 7 bases lining up with TRBD1. TRBV23-1 is assigned to the ORF class and has an uncertain function. The junction had 13 bases not matched to a gene; V was cut back by 6 bases and J by 2 bases. CDR3 length: 17 amino acids. The CDR3 protein is CASSHDRDLRAYNEQFF. CDR3 DNA: TGCGCCAGCAGCCACGACAGGGATCTACGGGCCTACAATGAGCAGTTCTTC.

On this clone: The same CDR3 is also encoded by other DNA sequences in this sample. In DNA form, the CDR3 reads TGTGCCAGCAGTCCTAGCACAGATACGCAGTATTTT. Translated, it gives CASSPSTDTQYF. The chain carries TRBV5-4 and TRBJ2-3; D gene unclear. CDR1 is SGHNT and CDR2 is YYREEE in the germline V gene (reference sequence). The V end was cut by 5 bases, the J end by 0 bases, with 4 bases between. The CDR3 is made up of 12 amino acids.

This clone turned up a few times. For the CDR3, the DNA is TGTGCCAGCAGTCCGGGGTTCCGGGGCAATCAGCCCCAGCATTTT. This encodes CASSPGFRGNQPQHF. This rearrangement joins TRBV28 to TRBJ1-5; D not certain. The CDR3 extends over 15 amino acids. V was clipped by 5 bases and J by 2 bases, with 13 bases between them. CDR1 and CDR2 from the germline V gene are MDHEN and SYDVKM.

This clone has only a few counts. This chain joins TRBV11-1 and TRBJ1-2; TRBD1 matches at 12 bases. The V gene's germline CDR1 is SGHAT and CDR2 FQDESV (reference sequence). V shed 3 bases and J 4 bases; nucleotides not matched to a gene: 0. The CDR3 loop spans 14 amino acids. The CDR3 region is CASSLGQGAYGYTF. The CDR3 region has the DNA TGTGCCAGCAGCTTGGGACAGGGGGCCTATGGCTACACCTTC.

The CDR3 coding sequence is TGTGCCAGCAGCTTAGGAGGGGGGCCAAATGAGCAGTTCTTC. Amino acids: CASSLGGGPNEQFF. The V call is TRBV7-3, the J call TRBJ2-1, with D perhaps being TRBD1 or TRBD2 (6 bases each). Germline V lookup: CDR1 SGHTA, CDR2 FQGTGA. The CDR3 consists of 14 residues. Trimming stripped 2 bases from V and 7 bases from J, with 12 bases between.

CDR3 residues: CASSLQEQYGGYTF. The CDR3 region has the DNA TGTGCCAGCAGTTTACAAGAACAGTATGGCGGCTACACCTTC. This chain connects TRBV28 to TRBJ1-2; D ambiguous. From germline, CDR1 is MDHEN and CDR2 SYDVKM. CDR3 length equals 14 residues. The ends were cut back, 2 bases at V and 8 bases at J, with 15 bases in the middle.

This clone was detected once. The CDR3 region is CASSAAGQLYEQYF. The CDR3 DNA reads TGTGCCAGTAGTGCAGCGGGACAGCTCTACGAGCAGTACTTC. The chain joins TRBV19 to TRBJ2-7; either TRBD1 or TRBD2 may supply D (7 bases each). V was shortened by 5 bases and J by 3 bases, with 14 bases between the two germline ends. CDR3 length: 14 amino acids. CDR1 and CDR2 from the germline V gene are LNHDA and SQIVND (reference sequence).

The chain has TRBV28 and TRBJ1-4; 8 nucleotides line up with TRBD1. V lost 2 bases, J lost 8 bases, and 16 bases stayed unmatched. The V gene's germline CDR1 is MDHEN and CDR2 SYDVKM. The length of the CDR3 is 18 residues. For the CDR3, the DNA is TGTGCCAGCAGTTTACTTAATTTCTGGCAGGGGGCCATAGAAAAACTGTTTTTT. Translating gives CASSLLNFWQGAIEKLFF. The whole variable domain, remainder taken from reference TRBV28 and TRBJ1-4, is DVKVTQSSRYLVKRTGEKVFLECVQDMDHENMFWYRQDPGLGLRLIYFSYDVKMKEKGDIPEGYSVSREKKERFSLILESASTNQTSMYLCASSLLNFWQGAIEKLFFGSGTQLSVL.

The V and J genes are TRBV7-9 and TRBJ1-1, with TRBD1 as a possible D gene (6 bases). Trimming removed 5 bases from V and 4 bases from J, with 8 bases in between. CDR1 and CDR2 (germline): SEHNR, FQNEAQ (reference sequence). The length of the CDR3 is 12 residues. This CDR3 reads CASSQTGTEAFF. The CDR3 bases are TGTGCCAGCAGCCAGACAGGCACTGAAGCTTTCTTT. The complete variable domain, with remaining parts taken from reference TRBV7-9 and TRBJ1-1, reads DTGVSQNPRHKITKRGQNVTFRCDPISEHNRLYWYRQTLGQGPEFLTYFQNEAQLEKSRLLSDRFSAERPKGSFSTLEIQRTEQGDSAMYLCASSQTGTEAFFGQGTRLTVV.

V usage is TRBV5-1 and J usage is TRBJ2-5, with D possibly being TRBD2 (6 bases). V was pared by 0 bases and J by 2 bases, with 14 bases between. From germline, CDR1 is SGHRS and CDR2 YFSETQ. This CDR3 has 16 amino acids. The CDR3: CASSLARRGGQETQYF. The CDR3 DNA reads as TGCGCCAGCAGCTTGGCGAGGAGGGGAGGTCAAGAGACCCAGTACTTC. Using reference TRBV5-1 and TRBJ2-5 for the parts outside the CDR3, the full variable domain is KAGVTQTPRYLIKTRGQQVTLSCSPISGHRSVSWYQQTPGQGLQFLFEYFSETQRNKGNFPGRFSGRQFSNSRSEMNVSTLELGDSALYLCASSLARRGGQETQYFGPGTRLLVL.

The rearrangement links TRBV27 to TRBJ2-1; TRBD1 agrees at 9 bases. V gave up 0 bases and J gave up 3 bases; unmatched junction bases: 6. The germline CDR1 and CDR2 sequences are MNHEY and SMNVEV (reference sequence). This CDR3 is 17 amino acids long. For the CDR3, the DNA is TGTGCCAGCAGTTTATCGGGAGGACAGGGGATCTACAATGAGCAGTTCTTC. This gives the protein CASSLSGGQGIYNEQFF.

CDR3 coding DNA: TGTGCCAGCACCCAGCCAGGGGGAGCCAACGTCCTGACTTTC. Translated, it gives CASTQPGGANVLTF. The gene calls are TRBV6-5 and TRBJ2-6; 7 bases fit TRBD1. The V gene's germline CDR1 is MNHEY and CDR2 SVGAGI. The CDR3 runs to 14 residues. Germline trimming cut 7 bases from V and 7 bases from J; bases unmatched to any gene: 7.

The V call is TRBV6-5, the J call TRBJ2-5, with D tentatively TRBD1 or TRBD2 (5 bases each). Trimming cost V 0 bases and J 4 bases, with 9 bases left between them. CDR3 size: 14 residues. In germline, CDR1 is MNHEY, CDR2 SVGAGI. CDR3 coding DNA: TGTGCCAGCAGTTACTCGTATGGGGGAGAGACCCAGTACTTC. The encoded protein is CASSYSYGGETQYF.

This clone showed up just once. This chain links TRBV9 with TRBJ1-1, with 10 nucleotides matching TRBD1. Germline-derived CDR1 and CDR2 are SGDLS and YYNGEE. The CDR3 is 14 residues long. The V segment lost 7 bases and the J segment 5 bases; nucleotides outside the gene matches: 8. The CDR3 region has the DNA TGTGCCAGCGCCCCCGGGACAGGGGAGACTGAAGCTTTCTTT. Amino acid sequence: CASAPGTGETEAFF.

This chain links TRBV10-3 with TRBJ2-5; 9 nucleotides align to TRBD1. Germline CDR1 and CDR2: ENHRY and SYGVKD. This CDR3 has 16 residues. Unmatched junction bases numbered 10, after V lost 3 bases and J lost 5 bases. CDR3 nucleotide sequence: TGTGCCATCAGTGAATCGGGACAGGGCCACGGGGAGACCCAGTACTTC. This encodes CAISESGQGHGETQYF.

The chain is built from TRBV6-6 and TRBJ2-5, with 8 bases lining up with TRBD1. V shed 7 bases, J shed 4 bases, and the junction held 14 bases outside the gene matches. The CDR3 spans 16 residues. The germline V gene has CDR1 MNHNY and CDR2 SVGAGI (reference sequence). CDR3 DNA sequence: TGTGCCAGCACCTCGACATCCTCAGGGGGCGCAGAGACCCAGTACTTC. Translation gives CASTSTSSGGAETQYF.

The chain has TRBV5-1 and TRBJ1-1; D not resolved. Trimming cost V 0 bases and J 4 bases, with 10 bases left between them. The germline gives CDR1 SGHRS, CDR2 YFSETQ. The CDR3 spans 14 residues. The CDR3 region is CASSLESGSTEAFF. The DNA for the CDR3 is TGCGCCAGCAGCTTGGAGTCGGGAAGCACTGAAGCTTTCTTT.

In DNA form, the CDR3 reads TGTGCCAGCAGCTCGCCGTCGAACACTGAAGCTTTCTTT. It translates to CASSSPSNTEAFF. J is TRBJ1-1 and V is TRBV5-4; D gene ambiguous. The CDR3 totals 13 residues. The V gene's germline CDR1 is SGHNT and CDR2 YYREEE (reference sequence). V gave up 3 bases and J gave up 1 base, with 7 bases separating them.

V usage is TRBV18 and J usage is TRBJ1-4; perhaps TRBD1 as D (5 bases). Germline V gene data show CDR1 as KGHSH and CDR2 as LQKENI. This CDR3 contains 13 residues. Trimming removed 5 bases at V and 5 bases at J, with 9 bases between. The CDR3 sequence is CASSTTENEKLFF. CDR3 coding DNA: TGTGCCAGCTCAACGACAGAGAATGAAAAACTGTTTTTT.